This T cell receptor (beta chain) was sequenced for a study of cytomegalovirus exposure and HLA in healthy donors. For the study at large: When about 400 donors were genotyped, roughly 78% of them were found to fall in the Caucasian-associated ancestry cluster.

This CDR3 contains 14 residues. Per germline, CDR1 MNHNS and CDR2 SASEGT. Germline trimming cut 5 bases from V and 2 bases from J; bases unmatched to any gene: 4. Findings and caveats of the study: In a later analysis, at a false discovery rate of 0.05, approximately 16,000 TCR beta sequences matched HLA alleles. Analyzed later, association rates of TCRs varied across HLA loci, with DRB1 most and HLA-C fewest.

Amplification used 60 Vbeta primers and 13 Jbeta primers. The protocol was immunoSEQ multiplex PCR, while the TCRdb copy is restricted to in-frame clones and leaves out a portion. The table lists some 130,000 clones, 60% to 75% of them singletons. Of note for this clone: Antigen unknown.

Input material: PBMCs. This chain connects TRBV6-1 to TRBJ2-7; 9 bases agree with TRBD1. This clonotype was sampled from a human donor in good health. CDR3 sequence (DNA): TGTGCCAGCAGTTCCGGGACAGGGCCCTACGAGCAGTACTTC. Translating it yields CASSSGTGPYEQYF.